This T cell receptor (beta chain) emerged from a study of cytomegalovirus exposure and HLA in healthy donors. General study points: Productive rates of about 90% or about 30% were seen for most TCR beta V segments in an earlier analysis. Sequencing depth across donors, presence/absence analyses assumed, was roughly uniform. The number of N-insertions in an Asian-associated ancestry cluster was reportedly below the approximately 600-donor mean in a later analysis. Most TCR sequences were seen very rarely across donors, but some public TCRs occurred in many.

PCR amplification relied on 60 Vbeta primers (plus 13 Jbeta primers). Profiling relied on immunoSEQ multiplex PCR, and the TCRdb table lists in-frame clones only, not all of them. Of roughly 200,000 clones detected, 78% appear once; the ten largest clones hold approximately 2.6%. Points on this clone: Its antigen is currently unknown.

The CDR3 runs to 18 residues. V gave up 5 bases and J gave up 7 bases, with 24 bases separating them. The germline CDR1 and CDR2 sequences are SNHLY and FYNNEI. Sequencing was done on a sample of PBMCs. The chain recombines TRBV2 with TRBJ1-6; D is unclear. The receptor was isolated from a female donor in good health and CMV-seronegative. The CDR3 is CASSLHTGNLFGNSPLHF. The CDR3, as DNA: TGTGCCAGCAGTCTCCATACCGGGAACCTATTCGGCAATTCACCCCTCCACTTT.